The 20 T cell receptor beta chains given below trace back to one sample, sequenced in a study of blood T cell repertoires in COVID-19. Measured with immunoSEQ multiplex PCR; TCRdb has only the in-frame clones, and not every one. The table records more than 85,000 clones, more than 75% of them present only once. The specimen sequenced was peripheral blood. Receptors originate from a woman in her 50s with acute or convalescent COVID-19.

J is TRBJ1-2 and V is TRBV30; D might be TRBD1 (5 bases). This CDR3 has 13 residues. Trimming shortened V by 2 bases and J by 2 bases, and 9 bases separated the two germline ends. Per the germline V gene, CDR1 is GTSNPN and CDR2 is SVGIG (reference sequence). CDR3 protein: CAWSSQGNYGYTF. The DNA for the CDR3 is TGTGCCTGGAGTTCTCAGGGAAACTATGGCTACACCTTC.

The genes are TRBV20-1 and TRBJ1-1; no clear D. This CDR3 comprises 13 residues. V was pared by 3 bases and J by 5 bases, with 13 bases between. Per germline, CDR1 DFQATT and CDR2 SNEGSKA (reference sequence). The CDR3 spells CSASGGLGTEAFF. The CDR3 DNA is TGCAGTGCTAGTGGTGGGCTTGGGACTGAAGCTTTCTTT.

This chain connects TRBV6-5 to TRBJ1-2, with 10 bases identical to TRBD1. Germline CDR1 and CDR2: MNHEY and SVGAGI. The CDR3 sequence is 14 residues long. The J segment lost 8 bases and the V segment lost 2 bases, leaving 5 bases of the junction unmatched. The CDR3 is CASSYTGTGDGYTF. Here the CDR3 DNA reads TGTGCCAGCAGTTACACCGGGACAGGGGACGGCTACACCTTC.

The chain combines TRBV19 with TRBJ1-1; 7 nucleotides match TRBD1. CDR3 length equals 17 residues. Germline V gene data show CDR1 as LNHDA and CDR2 as SQIVND (reference sequence). The J segment lost 5 bases and the V segment lost 3 bases, leaving 15 bases of the junction unmatched. This CDR3 reads CASSIQGVGTRGTEAFF. CDR3 coding DNA: TGTGCCAGTAGTATCCAGGGGGTTGGGACCAGAGGAACTGAAGCTTTCTTT.

The chain carries TRBV6-5 and TRBJ1-4, with 7 bases identical to TRBD1. J lost 6 bases, V lost 10 bases, and 8 bases had no gene match. In germline, CDR1 is MNHEY, CDR2 SVGAGI. This CDR3 is 13 amino acids long. The CDR3 nucleotides are TGTGCCACTCTGGGACAGCTTTATGAAAAACTGTTTTTT. This translates into CATLGQLYEKLFF.

The chain links TRBV5-1 to TRBJ2-1; a weak D match, TRBD2 (5 bases). This CDR3 region has 14 residues. Germline V lookup: CDR1 SGHRS, CDR2 YFSETQ. Trimming pared 6 bases from V and 6 bases from J, leaving 16 bases between. CDR3 in amino acids: CASKTGLAVNEQFF. In DNA form, the CDR3 reads TGCGCCAGCAAAACTGGCCTAGCAGTCAATGAGCAGTTCTTC.

As for this clone: A junction end diverges from the germline sequence, so it may reflect a read error. The chain links TRBV3-1 (or the pseudogene TRBV3-2) to TRBJ1-3, with D possibly being TRBD1 (5 bases). Germline CDR1 LGHDT, CDR2 YNNKEL (reference sequence). The CDR3 spans 16 residues. As DNA, the CDR3 is TGTGCCAGCAGCCCATATAGTACAGGAATGCTTAGCGGACTCCTCTTT. Translation: CASSPYSTGMLSGLLF.

V usage is TRBV7-9 and J usage is TRBJ2-5; D possibly corresponds to TRBD2 (5 bases). This CDR3 is 14 amino acids long. Germline CDR1 reads SEHNR; CDR2 reads FQNEAQ (reference sequence). Deletions cut 0 bases from V and 5 bases from J, with 10 bases between. This chain's CDR3 is CASSLAAGSETQYF. The CDR3 DNA reads as TGTGCCAGCAGCTTAGCTGCGGGTTCGGAGACCCAGTACTTC.

This clone was recorded only once. The V and J genes are TRBV19 and TRBJ1-1, with D perhaps matching TRBD1 (5 bases). Germline V gene data show CDR1 as LNHDA and CDR2 as SQIVND (reference sequence). This CDR3 has 16 residues. V was shortened by 6 bases and J by 1 base, with 18 bases between the two germline ends. Here the CDR3 reads CASRPTERGPNTEAFF. The CDR3 bases are TGTGCCAGTAGACCAACGGAGCGGGGACCGAACACTGAAGCTTTCTTT.

This clone was counted a single time. The CDR3 nucleotides are TGTGCCAGCAGCCGGACCGGGACAGGGGGCTCGGATGAGCAGTTCTTC. Translated, it gives CASSRTGTGGSDEQFF. The chain joins TRBV7-6 to TRBJ2-1, with 12 positions matching TRBD1. The CDR3 length is 16 residues. The V gene end was trimmed by 5 bases and the J gene end by 8 bases; junction bases not matched to a gene: 10. Germline V gene sequence: CDR1 SGHVS, CDR2 FNYEAQ.

This clone has only one observation. The chain has TRBV6-1 and TRBJ1-1, with D unclear. CDR3 length equals 14 residues. V was trimmed by 3 bases and J by 3 bases, leaving 11 bases between them. CDR1 MNHNS and CDR2 SASEGT come from the germline V gene. In DNA form, the CDR3 reads TGTGCCAGCAGTGAGCGGGGAGGTTACACTGAAGCTTTCTTT. Amino acid sequence: CASSERGGYTEAFF.

The chain employs TRBV6-5 and TRBJ2-7; no definite D call. V lost 5 bases, J lost 4 bases, and 12 bases lay in between. CDR3 size: 13 residues. Germline loops: CDR1 MNHEY, CDR2 SVGAGI. The chain's CDR3 is CASSLARLYEQYF. In DNA, the CDR3 is TGTGCCAGCAGTCTCGCACGGTTGTACGAGCAGTACTTC.

This clone was recorded once. V is TRBV18 and J is TRBJ2-3; TRBD2 might be the D (7 bases). Per germline, CDR1 KGHSH and CDR2 LQKENI. The CDR3 is 16 amino acids. V dropped 2 bases and J dropped 8 bases, with 20 bases sitting between them. The CDR3 sequence is CASSPLRAGVGGTQYF. CDR3 DNA sequence: TGTGCCAGCTCACCATTGCGGGCGGGAGTAGGGGGTACGCAGTATTTT. The whole variable domain, remainder taken from reference TRBV18 and TRBJ2-3, is NAGVMQNPRHLVRRRGQEARLRCSPMKGHSHVYWYRQLPEEGLKFMVYLQKENIIDESGMPKERFSAEFPKEGPSILRIQQVVRGDSAAYFCASSPLRAGVGGTQYFGPGTRLTVL.

This chain connects TRBV27 to TRBJ1-1; 7 bases line up with TRBD1. This CDR3 comprises 13 residues. With 5 bases clipped from V and 8 bases from J, the junction kept 8 bases outside the gene matches. Germline V gives CDR1 MNHEY, CDR2 SMNVEV (reference sequence). In DNA form, the CDR3 reads TGTGCCAGCAGTCCAGACAGGGTATCCGAAGCTTTCTTT. Translated, it gives CASSPDRVSEAFF.

The chain couples TRBV5-1 to TRBJ2-5, with 7 bases lining up with TRBD1. Germline assignment: CDR1 SGHRS and CDR2 YFSETQ. V dropped 6 bases and J dropped 0; count of bases not matched to a gene: 8. The CDR3 is made up of 15 amino acids. The CDR3 is CASTPGDRYQETQYF. The CDR3 coding sequence is TGCGCCAGCACCCCCGGGGACAGATACCAAGAGACCCAGTACTTC.

A remark on this clone: The sample has other DNA sequences that encode this CDR3 too. The gene calls are TRBV19 and TRBJ2-7; 8 bases are a match to TRBD1. The CDR3 is 13 residues long. Trimming cost V 1 base and J 4 bases; bases outside gene matches: 0. CDR1 LNHDA and CDR2 SQIVND come from the germline V gene (reference sequence). As DNA, the CDR3 is TGTGCCAGTAGTATAGGACAGGGGTACGAGCAGTACTTC. Its protein is CASSIGQGYEQYF. Together with reference TRBV19 and TRBJ2-7, the CDR3 gives the full variable domain: DGGITQSPKYLFRKEGQNVTLSCEQNLNHDAMYWYRQDPGQGLRLIYYSQIVNDFQKGDIAEGYSVSREKKESFPLTVTSAQKNPTAFYLCASSIGQGYEQYFGPGTRLTVT.

This chain joins TRBV6-2 or TRBV6-3 and TRBJ1-2; 8 bases line up with TRBD1. Trimming cost V 6 bases and J 8 bases; bases outside gene matches: 8. The CDR3 totals 13 residues. Germline V gene lookup returns CDR1 MNHEY and CDR2 SVGEGT. The CDR3 loop is CASSDQGARGYTF. The CDR3 coding sequence is TGTGCCAGCAGCGACCAGGGGGCTAGGGGCTACACCTTC.

The chain has TRBV19 and TRBJ2-1, with TRBD1 identical over 7 bases. CDR1 LNHDA and CDR2 SQIVND come from the germline V gene (reference sequence). The CDR3 runs 14 residues. Trimming took 6 bases from V and 6 from J; bases not matched to a gene: 8. CDR3 region: CASRYRGAGNEQFF. CDR3 coding DNA: TGTGCCAGTAGGTACAGGGGAGCTGGCAATGAGCAGTTCTTC.

The CDR3 DNA sequence: TGTGCCAGCAGCCAAGACGCCTACGAGCAGTACTTC. Its translation is CASSQDAYEQYF. The gene calls are TRBV3-1 (or the pseudogene TRBV3-2) and TRBJ2-7; D not certain. This CDR3 comprises 12 residues. The V and J ends lost 0 bases and 2 bases respectively, with 2 bases between them. Germline lookup yields CDR1 LGHDT and CDR2 YNNKEL (reference sequence).

J is TRBJ2-3 and V is TRBV24-1; 7 bases are a match to TRBD2. The CDR3 sequence is 13 residues long. V shed 10 bases and J 0 bases; nucleotides not matched to a gene: 3. CDR1 and CDR2 from the germline V gene are KGHDR and SFDVKD. The CDR3 reads CATGGGSTDTQYF. CDR3 sequence (DNA): TGTGCCACAGGCGGGGGTAGCACAGATACGCAGTATTTT.